These 29 T cell receptor beta chains came from one sample sequenced in a study of cytotoxic CD8 clonotypes in ibrutinib-treated CLL. Produced via immunoSEQ multiplex PCR; TCRdb's table is partial and in-frame only. In the table there are about 97,000 clones, 60% to 80% of which are singletons. Sequencing used PBMCs, obtained after 24 months of ibrutinib treatment. These receptors originate from a human donor with chronic lymphocytic leukemia.

The chain couples TRBV6-1 to TRBJ1-5; D possibly corresponds to TRBD1 (5 bases). Trimming stripped 5 bases from V and 7 bases from J, with 18 bases between. CDR3 length equals 15 residues. The germline gives CDR1 MNHNS, CDR2 SASEGT. DNA of the CDR3: TGTGCCAGCAGTCCCCAACTAGGGGATTGGCAGCCCCAGCATTTT. This gives the protein CASSPQLGDWQPQHF.

The CDR3 nucleotides are TGTGCCAGCAGCCAGGATCCCGGGACAACCACCTACGAGCAGTACTTC. As protein: CASSQDPGTTTYEQYF. The rearrangement uses TRBV4-2 and TRBJ2-7; weak D call: TRBD1 (6 bases). Trimming took 3 bases from V and 2 from J, leaving 17 bases between them. CDR3 length: 16 amino acids. Germline V gene lookup returns CDR1 LGHNA and CDR2 YNFKEQ.

The chain combines TRBV27 with TRBJ1-5, with D perhaps TRBD1 (5 bases). The V end was cut by 2 bases, the J end by 3 bases, with 11 bases between. The CDR3 contains 15 residues. The V gene's germline CDR1 is MNHEY and CDR2 SMNVEV (reference sequence). The CDR3 nucleotides read TGTGCCAGCAGTTTAAGGGCAGGGTTCAATCAGCCCCAGCATTTT. This sequence encodes CASSLRAGFNQPQHF.

The CDR3, as DNA: TGTGCCAGCAGGACCGGGGGTAGCACAGATACGCAGTATTTT. Translating it yields CASRTGGSTDTQYF. The rearrangement joins TRBV7-2 to TRBJ2-3, with a possible D match to TRBD2 (6 bases). This CDR3 has 14 amino acids. V was clipped by 6 bases and J by 0 bases, with 10 bases between them. The germline V gene encodes CDR1 SGHTA and CDR2 FQGNSA.

This clone was counted a single time. The CDR3 coding sequence is TGTGCCAGCAGCTTAAATCCCGGGCCCACTGGGGCCAACGTCCTGACTTTC. Translating gives CASSLNPGPTGANVLTF. The chain couples TRBV7-9 to TRBJ2-6; D is uncertain. Trimming stripped 2 bases from V and 2 bases from J, with 13 bases between. The CDR3 totals 17 residues. CDR1 is SEHNR, CDR2 FQNEAQ, per germline (reference sequence).

For the CDR3, the DNA is TGTGCCAGCAGTATTGGGACAGGGGACGCAACTAATGAAAAACTGTTTTTT. It specifies CASSIGTGDATNEKLFF. The chain joins TRBV27 to TRBJ1-4; the match to TRBD1 covers 10 bases. V lost 5 bases and J lost 0; bases outside the gene matches: 6. CDR1 MNHEY and CDR2 SMNVEV come from the germline V gene (reference sequence). The CDR3 length is 17 residues.

The V call is TRBV19, the J call TRBJ2-5; D unclear. The CDR3 runs 13 residues. Germline lookup yields CDR1 LNHDA and CDR2 SQIVND (reference sequence). V was cut by 6 bases and J by 5 bases, with 13 bases left in between. The CDR3 is CASRGNVAETQYF. As DNA, the CDR3 is TGTGCCAGTAGGGGGAACGTCGCGGAGACCCAGTACTTC.

This chain links TRBV4-2 with TRBJ2-1; D is unresolved. The CDR3 has 16 residues. The ends were cut back, 0 bases at V and 9 bases at J, with 18 bases in the middle. Germline-derived CDR1 and CDR2 are LGHNA and YNFKEQ. In DNA, the CDR3 is TGTGCCAGCAGCCAAGACGTCTGGCGTCCCGTTGTTGAGCAGTTCTTC. Translated, it gives CASSQDVWRPVVEQFF.

V is TRBV18 and J is TRBJ1-1; D is perhaps TRBD1 (6 bases). This CDR3 contains 15 residues. With 1 base removed from V and 0 bases from J, the gap between germline ends came to 9 bases. The germline CDR1 and CDR2 sequences are KGHSH and LQKENI. CDR3 protein: CASSPLTGMNTEAFF. The CDR3 region has the DNA TGTGCCAGCTCACCACTCACAGGGATGAACACTGAAGCTTTCTTT.

The chain uses TRBV5-1 and TRBJ1-3; D gene unclear. The V end was cut by 1 base, the J end by 0 bases, with 8 bases between. Germline values: CDR1 SGHRS, CDR2 YFSETQ. The CDR3 runs to 15 residues. CDR3 coding DNA: TGCGCCAGCAGCTTGCTGGGCCTCTCTGGAAACACCATATATTTT. Translation gives CASSLLGLSGNTIYF.

This chain uses TRBV7-2 with TRBJ2-5; TRBD1 aligns across 8 bases. V lost 3 bases, J lost 2 bases, and 5 bases stayed unmatched. Germline-derived CDR1 and CDR2 are SGHTA and FQGNSA. This CDR3 has 15 amino acids. CDR3: CASSFLTGGQETQYF. The CDR3 nucleotides read TGTGCCAGCAGCTTTCTTACAGGGGGACAAGAGACCCAGTACTTC.

The chain links TRBV5-8 to TRBJ1-1, with D hard to call. Germline V CDR1 and CDR2: SGHTS, YDEGEE. The CDR3 sequence is 11 residues long. Trimming shortened V by 4 bases and J by 11 bases, and 12 bases separated the two germline ends. The CDR3 nucleotides read TGTGCCAGCAGCCGTTCTCGTACGGCTTTCTTT. Translated, it gives CASSRSRTAFF.

V is TRBV11-1 and J is TRBJ2-1, with D hard to call. The CDR3 has 16 amino acids. Germline-derived CDR1 and CDR2 are SGHAT and FQDESV (reference sequence). V was trimmed by 5 bases and J by 2 bases, leaving 16 bases between them. In DNA, the CDR3 is TGTGCCAGCAGCCGAGATCGTCCACGGACCTACAATGAGCAGTTCTTC. Translating it yields CASSRDRPRTYNEQFF. Full variable domain (missing parts from reference TRBV11-1 and TRBJ2-1): EAEVAQSPRYKITEKSQAVAFWCDPISGHATLYWYRQILGQGPELLVQFQDESVVDDSQLPKDRFSAERLKGVDSTLKIQPAELGDSAMYLCASSRDRPRTYNEQFFGPGTRLTVL.

The chain links TRBV7-9 to TRBJ2-7; D is ambiguous. From germline, CDR1 is SEHNR and CDR2 FQNEAQ (reference sequence). The V end was cut by 5 bases, the J end by 5 bases, with 10 bases between. CDR3 size: 12 residues. The chain's CDR3 is CASSPSSNEQYF. The CDR3 DNA reads TGTGCCAGCAGCCCCTCGAGCAACGAGCAGTACTTC. Combining the CDR3 with reference TRBV7-9 and TRBJ2-7 gives the whole variable domain DTGVSQNPRHKITKRGQNVTFRCDPISEHNRLYWYRQTLGQGPEFLTYFQNEAQLEKSRLLSDRFSAERPKGSFSTLEIQRTEQGDSAMYLCASSPSSNEQYFGPGTRLTVT.

This chain connects TRBV7-9 to TRBJ2-1; D not certain. This CDR3 has 9 amino acids. V was clipped by 7 bases and J by 6 bases, with 1 base between them. Germline-derived CDR1 and CDR2 are SEHNR and FQNEAQ (reference sequence). CDR3 sequence: CASTNEQFF. Here the CDR3 DNA reads TGTGCCAGCACCAATGAGCAGTTCTTC. Variable domain in full (rest from reference TRBV7-9 and TRBJ2-1): DTGVSQNPRHKITKRGQNVTFRCDPISEHNRLYWYRQTLGQGPEFLTYFQNEAQLEKSRLLSDRFSAERPKGSFSTLEIQRTEQGDSAMYLCASTNEQFFGPGTRLTVL.

This chain links TRBV9 with TRBJ1-1, with 8 nucleotides matching TRBD1. The V gene's germline CDR1 is SGDLS and CDR2 YYNGEE. V shed 0 bases, J shed 11 bases, and the junction held 6 bases outside the gene matches. This CDR3 is built from 13 residues. The CDR3 region is CASSVEGRGQAFF. The CDR3 DNA follows: TGTGCCAGCAGCGTAGAAGGCAGGGGGCAGGCTTTCTTT.

As for this clone: Other nucleotide sequences from this sample produce the same CDR3. The chain combines TRBV11-2 with TRBJ1-5; D is ambiguous. Germline CDR1 is SGHAT and CDR2 is FQNNGV. The CDR3 totals 14 residues. V was clipped by 2 bases and J by 1 base, with 6 bases between them. This CDR3 reads CASSLTGSNQPQHF. The CDR3 nucleotides are TGTGCCAGCAGCTTAACCGGAAGCAATCAGCCCCAGCATTTT.

This clone has more than one count but fewer than ten. J is TRBJ2-2 and V is TRBV29-1; D may be TRBD2 (6 bases). V was pared by 6 bases and J by 4 bases, with 15 bases between. Per the germline V gene, CDR1 is SQVTM and CDR2 is ANQGSEA. CDR3 length: 14 amino acids. CDR3 bases: TGCAGCGTGAAGGTGACGGGGGTCACCGGGGAGCTGTTTTTT. Translation: CSVKVTGVTGELFF.

This chain links TRBV12-1 with TRBJ1-2; the D call in the table, TRBD1, was not verified against the DNA. TRBV12-1 is classified as a pseudogene. The CDR3 is made up of 16 amino acids. CDR3 coding DNA: TGTGCCAGCAGCATACGCCGGGACACTTATAACTATGGCTACACCTTC. This codes for CASSIRRDTYNYGYTF.

V usage is TRBV5-4 and J usage is TRBJ2-3; no clear D. V was trimmed by 4 bases and J by 1 base, leaving 22 bases between them. Germline V gives CDR1 SGHNT, CDR2 YYREEE (reference sequence). The CDR3 has 18 amino acids. The CDR3 spells CASSHSRLQLVGTDTQYF. DNA of the CDR3: TGTGCCAGCAGCCACTCCCGGTTACAACTGGTTGGCACAGATACGCAGTATTTT.

Notes on this clone: One end of the junction does not line up with germline, which may come from a read error. V and J are TRBV6-1 and TRBJ2-7, with 9 bases identical to TRBD1. From germline, CDR1 is MNHNS and CDR2 SASEGT. This CDR3 has 11 amino acids. The CDR3 sequence is CASSGTGKVNF. In DNA, the CDR3 is TGTGCCAGCAGCGGGACAGGGAAAGTCAACTTC.

The chain is built from TRBV28 and TRBJ2-7; D gene ambiguous. The germline V and J ends were trimmed by 2 bases and 4 bases, with 6 bases remaining between them. The CDR3 consists of 12 residues. Germline CDR1 is MDHEN and CDR2 is SYDVKM. Here the CDR3 reads CASSLVSYEQYF. As DNA, the CDR3 is TGTGCCAGCAGTTTAGTGTCATACGAGCAGTACTTC.

The chain couples TRBV7-9 to TRBJ2-3, with D possibly matching TRBD1 (6 bases). This CDR3 comprises 16 residues. CDR1 SEHNR and CDR2 FQNEAQ come from the germline V gene (reference sequence). Trimming cost V 8 bases and J 0 bases, with 18 bases left between them. The CDR3 nucleotides read TGTGCCAGCGGCCAAGACAGGAGATGGAGCACAGATACGCAGTATTTT. Translated: CASGQDRRWSTDTQYF. Filled out from reference TRBV7-9 and TRBJ2-3, the complete variable domain reads DTGVSQNPRHKITKRGQNVTFRCDPISEHNRLYWYRQTLGQGPEFLTYFQNEAQLEKSRLLSDRFSAERPKGSFSTLEIQRTEQGDSAMYLCASGQDRRWSTDTQYFGPGTRLTVL.

The chain couples TRBV7-8 to TRBJ1-2, with unresolved D. Looked up from germline, CDR1 is SGHVS and CDR2 is FQNEAQ. V lost 4 bases and J 0 bases, leaving 12 bases between the germline ends. This CDR3 region has 15 residues. The CDR3 reads CASSSGGFSNYGYTF. The CDR3 nucleotides read TGTGCCAGCAGCTCTGGAGGTTTTTCTAACTATGGCTACACCTTC.

This clone has a single count. The gene calls are TRBV7-3 and TRBJ2-1; tentative D call: TRBD2 (6 bases). Germline CDR1 is SGHTA and CDR2 is FQGTGA. The V end was cut by 5 bases, the J end by 0 bases, with 17 bases between. CDR3 length equals 17 residues. The CDR3 protein is CASSPSLAFSSYNEQFF. The CDR3 DNA sequence: TGTGCCAGCAGCCCCTCCCTAGCGTTCAGCTCCTACAATGAGCAGTTCTTC.

By share of the sample, this clone is medium-sized. The V and J genes are TRBV27 and TRBJ2-7, with unresolved D. This CDR3 has 15 amino acids. The ends were cut back, 1 base at V and 4 bases at J, with 14 bases in the middle. Germline lookup yields CDR1 MNHEY and CDR2 SMNVEV (reference sequence). The CDR3 DNA reads TGTGCCAGCAGTTTATACGGTACCTCCGGGTACGAGCAGTACTTC. Amino acid sequence: CASSLYGTSGYEQYF.

V and J are TRBV2 and TRBJ2-5; D ambiguous. V gave up 7 bases and J gave up 1 base, with 10 bases separating them. Germline CDR1 reads SNHLY; CDR2 reads FYNNEI. CDR3 length equals 13 residues. The DNA of the CDR3 is TGTGCCAGCACCATCACTACCCAAGAGACCCAGTACTTC. The encoded protein is CASTITTQETQYF.

The CDR3 DNA reads TGTGCCAGCAGACCCCGGGGCTTTAACTATGGCTACACCTTC. It encodes CASRPRGFNYGYTF. J is TRBJ1-2 and V is TRBV6-6, with a tentative D call TRBD1 (5 bases). The CDR3 covers 14 residues. V lost 6 bases, J lost 1 base, and 12 bases lay in between. The V gene's germline CDR1 is MNHNY and CDR2 SVGAGI (reference sequence).

The chain has TRBV7-9 and TRBJ1-2; D gene unclear. CDR1 SEHNR and CDR2 FQNEAQ come from the germline V gene (reference sequence). Deletions cut 1 base from V and 8 bases from J, with 20 bases between. The CDR3 length is 16 residues. This CDR3 reads CASSLVTVWSQQGYTF. DNA for the CDR3: TGTGCCAGCAGCTTAGTGACCGTCTGGTCCCAACAAGGCTACACCTTC.